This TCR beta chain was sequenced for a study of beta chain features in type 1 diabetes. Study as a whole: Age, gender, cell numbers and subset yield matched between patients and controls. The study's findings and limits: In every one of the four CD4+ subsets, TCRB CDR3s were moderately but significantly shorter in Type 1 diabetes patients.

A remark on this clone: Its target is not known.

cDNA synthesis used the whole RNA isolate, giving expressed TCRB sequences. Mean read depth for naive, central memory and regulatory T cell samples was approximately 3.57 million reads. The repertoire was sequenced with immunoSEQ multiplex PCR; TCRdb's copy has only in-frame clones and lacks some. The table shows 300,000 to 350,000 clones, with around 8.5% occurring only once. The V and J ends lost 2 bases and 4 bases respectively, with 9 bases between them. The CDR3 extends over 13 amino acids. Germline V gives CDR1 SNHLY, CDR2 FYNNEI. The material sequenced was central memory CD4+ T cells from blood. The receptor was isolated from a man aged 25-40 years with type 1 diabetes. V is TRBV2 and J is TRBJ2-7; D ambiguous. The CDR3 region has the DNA TGTGCCAGCAGTGAACCCGATAAGTACGAGCAGTACTTC. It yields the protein CASSEPDKYEQYF. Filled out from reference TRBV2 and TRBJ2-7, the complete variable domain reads EPEVTQTPSHQVTQMGQEVILRCVPISNHLYFYWYRQILGQKVEFLVSFYNNEISEKSEIFDDQFSVERPDGSNFTLKIRSTKLEDSAMYFCASSEPDKYEQYFGPGTRLTVT.